Listed below are T cell receptor beta chains from one sample, sequenced in a study of cytomegalovirus exposure and HLA in healthy donors. Repertoires were generated with immunoSEQ multiplex PCR, while TCRdb's copy carries only in-frame clones and drops some. The sample features 70,000 to 80,000 clones, with 2.7% in its top ten. Sequencing was carried out using PBMCs. Receptor source: a man aged 35 to 55 in good health and CMV-seronegative. Each CDR3 is given with its conserved first and last residue.

j_call: TRBJ1-1; v_call: TRBV18; cdr3_aa: CASSPGQGVLRTEAFF
j_call: TRBJ1-6; v_call: TRBV30; cdr3_aa: CACPGEGARAPLHF
j_call: TRBJ1-1; v_call: TRBV5-1; cdr3_aa: CASSSGTANTEAFF
j_call: TRBJ1-2; v_call: TRBV29-1; cdr3_aa: CSVEDQGGSHGGGYTF
j_call: TRBJ2-7; v_call: TRBV6-1; cdr3_aa: CASSESPDKIYEQYF
j_call: TRBJ2-3; v_call: TRBV2; cdr3_aa: CASSRTGEDTQYF
j_call: TRBJ1-5; v_call: TRBV4-2; cdr3_aa: CASSQDEYFSNQPQHF
j_call: TRBJ1-6; v_call: TRBV7-6; cdr3_aa: CASSPSQGYYSPLHF
j_call: TRBJ1-1; v_call: TRBV29-1; cdr3_aa: CRVGGTEAFF
j_call: TRBJ2-7; v_call: TRBV6-5; cdr3_aa: CASSIRQGGSYEQYF
j_call: TRBJ1-3; v_call: TRBV7-3; cdr3_aa: CASSLTGVSGNTIYF
j_call: TRBJ2-1; v_call: TRBV19; cdr3_aa: CASTGLAGFNNERQFF
j_call: TRBJ2-3; v_call: TRBV18; cdr3_aa: CASSPPGGFVGGTDTQYF
j_call: TRBJ1-2; v_call: TRBV28; cdr3_aa: CASTPGDYGYTF
j_call: TRBJ2-6; v_call: TRBV9; cdr3_aa: CASSVVTGNVLTF
j_call: TRBJ2-7; v_call: TRBV6-1; cdr3_aa: CASSAGGRYEQYF
j_call: TRBJ2-5; v_call: TRBV15; cdr3_aa: CATSRERGAGTQYF
j_call: TRBJ2-7; v_call: TRBV6-1; cdr3_aa: CASSEGFGRGQYF
j_call: TRBJ2-3; v_call: TRBV5-4; cdr3_aa: CASSWSTGRDTQYF
j_call: TRBJ1-1; v_call: TRBV9; cdr3_aa: CASSPGQGLTEAFF
j_call: TRBJ2-2; v_call: TRBV29-1; cdr3_aa: CSVRIAGGGGELFF
j_call: TRBJ2-1; v_call: TRBV5-4; cdr3_aa: CASSRGLADYNEQFF
j_call: TRBJ1-3; v_call: TRBV5-6; cdr3_aa: CASSLLGSGNTIYF
j_call: TRBJ1-2; v_call: TRBV9; cdr3_aa: CASSLTGALYGYTF
j_call: TRBJ1-1; v_call: TRBV6-5; cdr3_aa: CASSRGWENTEAFF
j_call: TRBJ1-6; v_call: TRBV7-3; cdr3_aa: CASSLDPGRDNSPLHF
j_call: TRBJ1-6; v_call: TRBV12-5; cdr3_aa: CASGLYRDYNSPLHF
j_call: TRBJ1-6; v_call: TRBV30; cdr3_aa: CAWSVGISRNSPLHF
j_call: TRBJ2-7; v_call: TRBV27; cdr3_aa: CASSPARSGTGNEQYF
j_call: TRBJ1-3; v_call: TRBV5-4; cdr3_aa: CASSLMTGVGNTIYF
j_call: TRBJ2-4; v_call: TRBV15; cdr3_aa: CATSRDRRGLGTGNIQYF